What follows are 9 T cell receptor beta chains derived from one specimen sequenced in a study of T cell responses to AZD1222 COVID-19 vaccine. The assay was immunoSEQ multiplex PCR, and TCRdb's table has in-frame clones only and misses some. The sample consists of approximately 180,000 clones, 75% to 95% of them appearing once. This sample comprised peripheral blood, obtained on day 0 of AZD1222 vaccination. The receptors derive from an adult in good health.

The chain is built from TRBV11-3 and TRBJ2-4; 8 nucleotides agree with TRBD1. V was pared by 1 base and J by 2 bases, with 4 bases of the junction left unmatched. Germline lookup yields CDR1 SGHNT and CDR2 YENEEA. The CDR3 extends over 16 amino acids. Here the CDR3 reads CASSLGTGRSKNIQYF. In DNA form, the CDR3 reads TGTGCCAGCAGCTTAGGGACAGGGAGATCCAAAAACATTCAGTACTTC.

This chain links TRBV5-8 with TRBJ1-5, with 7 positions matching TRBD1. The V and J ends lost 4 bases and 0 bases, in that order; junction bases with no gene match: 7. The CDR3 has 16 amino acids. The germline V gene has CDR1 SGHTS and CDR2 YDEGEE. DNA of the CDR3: TGTGCCAGCAGCCAGAAGACAGGGAATAGCAATCAGCCCCAGCATTTT. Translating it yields CASSQKTGNSNQPQHF.

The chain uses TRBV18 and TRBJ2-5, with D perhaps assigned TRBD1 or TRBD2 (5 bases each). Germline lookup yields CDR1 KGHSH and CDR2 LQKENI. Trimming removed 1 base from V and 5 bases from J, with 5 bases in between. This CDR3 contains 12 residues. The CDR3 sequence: CASSPRGETQYF. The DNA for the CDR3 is TGTGCCAGCTCACCACGGGGGGAGACCCAGTACTTC.

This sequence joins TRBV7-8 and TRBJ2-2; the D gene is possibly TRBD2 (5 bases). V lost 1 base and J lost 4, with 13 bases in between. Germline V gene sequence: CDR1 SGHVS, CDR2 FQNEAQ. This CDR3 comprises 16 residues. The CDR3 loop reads CASSLDGIRPTGELFF. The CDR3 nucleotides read TGTGCCAGCAGCTTAGACGGGATAAGACCCACCGGGGAGCTGTTTTTT.

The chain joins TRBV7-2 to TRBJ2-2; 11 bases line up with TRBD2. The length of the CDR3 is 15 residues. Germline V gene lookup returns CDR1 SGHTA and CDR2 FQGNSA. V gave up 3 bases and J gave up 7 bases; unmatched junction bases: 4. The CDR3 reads CASSFSGGAGGELFF. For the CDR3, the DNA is TGTGCCAGCAGCTTTAGCGGGGGGGCTGGCGGGGAGCTGTTTTTT.

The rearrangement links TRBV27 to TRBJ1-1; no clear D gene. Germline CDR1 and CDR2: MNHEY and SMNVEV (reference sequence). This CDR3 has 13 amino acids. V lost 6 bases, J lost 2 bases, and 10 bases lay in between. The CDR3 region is CASSTTTNTEAFF. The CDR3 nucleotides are TGTGCCAGCAGCACGACTACCAACACTGAAGCTTTCTTT.

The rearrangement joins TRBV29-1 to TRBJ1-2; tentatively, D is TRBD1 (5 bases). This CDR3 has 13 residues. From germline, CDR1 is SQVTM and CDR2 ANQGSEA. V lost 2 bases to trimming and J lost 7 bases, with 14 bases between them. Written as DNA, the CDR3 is TGCAGCGTTGAACGAGGCCAGGGCGGTGGCTACACCTTC. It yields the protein CSVERGQGGGYTF.

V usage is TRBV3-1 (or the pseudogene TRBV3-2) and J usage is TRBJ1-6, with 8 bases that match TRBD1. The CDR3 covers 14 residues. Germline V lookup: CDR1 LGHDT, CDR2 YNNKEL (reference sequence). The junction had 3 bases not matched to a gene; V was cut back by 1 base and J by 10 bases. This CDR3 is CASSQAQGASPLHF. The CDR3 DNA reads TGTGCCAGCAGCCAAGCCCAGGGGGCATCACCCCTCCACTTT.

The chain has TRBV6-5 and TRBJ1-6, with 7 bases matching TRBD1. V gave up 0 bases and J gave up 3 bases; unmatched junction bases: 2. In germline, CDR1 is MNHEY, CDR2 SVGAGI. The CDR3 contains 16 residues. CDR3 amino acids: CASSYSRDSYNSPLHF. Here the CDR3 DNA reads TGTGCCAGCAGTTACTCCCGGGACAGCTATAATTCACCCCTCCACTTT.